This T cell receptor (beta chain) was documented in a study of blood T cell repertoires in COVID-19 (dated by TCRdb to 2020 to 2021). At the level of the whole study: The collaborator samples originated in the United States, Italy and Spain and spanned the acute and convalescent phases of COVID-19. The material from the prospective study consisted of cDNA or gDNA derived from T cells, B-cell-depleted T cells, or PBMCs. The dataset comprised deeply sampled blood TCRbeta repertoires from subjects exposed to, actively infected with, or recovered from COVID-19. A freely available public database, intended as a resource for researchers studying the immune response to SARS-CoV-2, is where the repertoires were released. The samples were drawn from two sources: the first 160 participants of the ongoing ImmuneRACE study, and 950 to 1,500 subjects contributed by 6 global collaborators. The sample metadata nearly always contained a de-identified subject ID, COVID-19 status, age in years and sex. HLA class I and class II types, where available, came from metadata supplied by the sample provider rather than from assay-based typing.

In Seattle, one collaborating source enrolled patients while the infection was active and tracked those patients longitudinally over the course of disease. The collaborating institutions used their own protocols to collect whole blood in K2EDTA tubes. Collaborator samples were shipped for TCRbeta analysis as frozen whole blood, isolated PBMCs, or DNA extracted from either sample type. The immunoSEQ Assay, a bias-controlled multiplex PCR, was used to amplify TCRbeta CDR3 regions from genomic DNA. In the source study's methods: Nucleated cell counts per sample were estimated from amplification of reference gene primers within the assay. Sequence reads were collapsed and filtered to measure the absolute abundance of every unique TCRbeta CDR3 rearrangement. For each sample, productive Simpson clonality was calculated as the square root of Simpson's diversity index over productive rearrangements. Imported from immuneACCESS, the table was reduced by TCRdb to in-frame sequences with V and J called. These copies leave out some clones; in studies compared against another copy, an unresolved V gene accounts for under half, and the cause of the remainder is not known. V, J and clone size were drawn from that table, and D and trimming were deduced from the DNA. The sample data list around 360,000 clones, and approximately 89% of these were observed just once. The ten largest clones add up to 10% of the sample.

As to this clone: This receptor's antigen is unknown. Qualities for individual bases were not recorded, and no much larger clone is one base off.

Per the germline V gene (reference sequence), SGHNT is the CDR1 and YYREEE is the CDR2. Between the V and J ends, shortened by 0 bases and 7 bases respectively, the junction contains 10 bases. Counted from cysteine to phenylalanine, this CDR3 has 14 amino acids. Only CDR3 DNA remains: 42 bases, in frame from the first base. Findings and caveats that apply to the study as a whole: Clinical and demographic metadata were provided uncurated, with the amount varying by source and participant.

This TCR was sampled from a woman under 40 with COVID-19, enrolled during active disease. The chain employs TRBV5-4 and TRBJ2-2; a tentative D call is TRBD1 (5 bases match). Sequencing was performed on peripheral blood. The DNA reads TGTGCCAGCAGCTTGGGCAGGGCGAACGGGGAGCTGTTTTTT. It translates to CASSLGRANGELFF.